This TCR beta chain was captured in a study of blood T cell repertoires in COVID-19. Germline CDR1 is SGDLS and CDR2 is YYNGEE. CDR3 length equals 16 residues. Trimming removed 0 bases from V and 1 base from J, with 11 bases in between. The data were produced by immunoSEQ multiplex PCR, yet TCRdb's version contains in-frame clones alone and is incomplete. There are 220,000 or so clones in the sample; around 88% occur only once, and roughly 2% lies in the top ten. The sample was PBMCs or T cells enriched from blood (not recorded which). This sequence originates from a woman between 50 and 59 years old who had recovered from COVID-19. The rearrangement uses TRBV9 and TRBJ1-3; no clear D gene. The CDR3 region has the DNA TGTGCCAGCAGCGTAGGACCTCAGGCGTCTGGAAACACCATATATTTT. It encodes CASSVGPQASGNTIYF. The entire variable domain, with the rest obtained from reference TRBV9 and TRBJ1-3, is as follows: DSGVTQTPKHLITATGQRVTLRCSPRSGDLSVYWYQQSLDQGLQFLIQYYNGEERAKGNILERFSAQQFPDLHSELNLSSLELGDSALYFCASSVGPQASGNTIYFGEGSWLTVV.